The 22 T cell receptor beta chains below were found in one sample sequenced in a study of T cell responses to AZD1222 COVID-19 vaccine (dated by TCRdb to the early 2020s). The time point label corresponds to: baseline before first vaccination. The library came from the immunoSEQ multiplex PCR assay. TCRdb took over this immuneACCESS table, retaining in-frame rearrangements with V and J assigned. Such tables are incomplete; in checked studies, under half of the missing clones stem from an unresolved V gene, and the remainder is unexplained. The sample contains 60,000 to 70,000 clones, 82% of them found a single time. The leading ten clones occupy under 7% of the sample. The sequences come from peripheral blood, collected on day 0 of AZD1222 vaccination. Receptor source: an adult in good health.

The rearrangement links TRBV5-4 to TRBJ2-2, with D possibly TRBD1 on 5 matching bases. The V end was cut by 5 bases, the J end by 1 base, with 9 bases between. The CDR3 contains 14 residues. CDR1 and CDR2 (germline): SGHNT, YYREEE (reference sequence). In nucleotides, the CDR3 is TGTGCCAGCAGGGGGCTGGAGAACACCGGGGAGCTGTTTTTT. Translation: CASRGLENTGELFF.

The chain couples TRBV9 to TRBJ2-2; D is perhaps TRBD1 (6 bases). This CDR3 has 17 residues. CDR1 SGDLS and CDR2 YYNGEE come from the germline V gene. Trimming removed 4 bases from V and 0 bases from J, with 16 bases in between. CDR3 nucleotides: TGTGCCAGCAGCCGCTCACGAGGGGGATCGAACACCGGGGAGCTGTTTTTT. Protein: CASSRSRGGSNTGELFF.

The CDR3 reads CASSPRRQETQYF. The CDR3 DNA reads as TGTGCCAGCAGTCCCCGACGGCAAGAGACCCAGTACTTC. This chain uses TRBV2 with TRBJ2-5; D not certain. V shed 5 bases and J shed 2 bases, with 9 bases lying between them. The CDR3 has 13 amino acids. In germline, CDR1 is SNHLY, CDR2 FYNNEI.

The rearrangement joins TRBV13 to TRBJ1-4; 8 bases match TRBD1. The junction had 5 bases not matched to a gene; V was cut back by 5 bases and J by 3 bases. CDR3 length equals 15 residues. The germline V gene has CDR1 PRHDT and CDR2 FYEKMQ (reference sequence). The CDR3 DNA reads TGTGCCAGCAGCCTACAACAGGGGGCTAATGAAAAACTGTTTTTT. It codes for CASSLQQGANEKLFF.

The rearrangement joins TRBV4-3 to TRBJ2-2; D is perhaps TRBD1 (5 bases). There are 15 residues in the CDR3. Germline V gene sequence: CDR1 LGHNA, CDR2 YSLEER. Trimming pared 0 bases from V and 7 bases from J, leaving 12 bases between. The chain's CDR3 is CASSQDRDDGGELFF. The CDR3 region has the DNA TGCGCCAGCAGCCAAGACAGGGATGATGGCGGGGAGCTGTTTTTT.

This clone appeared once. The chain couples TRBV7-3 to TRBJ2-2; TRBD2 is a possible D gene (6 bases). Germline V lookup: CDR1 SGHTA, CDR2 FQGTGA. The V end lost 5 bases, the J end lost 1 base, and 11 bases lay between the germline ends. The CDR3 has 15 amino acids. CDR3 nucleotides: TGTGCCAGCAGCCCCCACGGGGGGAACACCGGGGAGCTGTTTTTT. This codes for CASSPHGGNTGELFF.

The chain has TRBV4-1 and TRBJ2-7, with 7 bases matching TRBD1. The CDR3 runs 13 residues. The trim removed 5 bases at V and 2 bases at J, leaving 3 bases unmatched. CDR1 is MGHRA, CDR2 YSYEKL, per germline. CDR3 coding DNA: TGCGCCAGCAGCTGGGACAGAGCCTACGAGCAGTACTTC. Translating it yields CASSWDRAYEQYF.

The V and J genes are TRBV24-1 and TRBJ2-2; D unclear. The germline CDR1 and CDR2 sequences are KGHDR and SFDVKD. The CDR3 length is 13 residues. V shed 5 bases and J shed 6 bases, with 9 bases lying between them. CDR3 nucleotides: TGTGCCACCAGTGGGAGTGGGGCCGGGGAGCTGTTTTTT. This encodes CATSGSGAGELFF.

The chain is built from TRBV25-1 and TRBJ2-3; D possibly uses TRBD1 or TRBD2 (5 bases each). The CDR3 runs to 14 residues. The germline CDR1 and CDR2 sequences are MGHDK and SYGVNS. The V end was cut by 4 bases, the J end by 4 bases, with 12 bases between. This CDR3 is CASSGKGSPDTQYF. The CDR3 nucleotides are TGTGCCAGCAGTGGTAAGGGGAGTCCAGATACGCAGTATTTT.

The chain employs TRBV6-6 and TRBJ1-2, with D possibly TRBD1 on 5 matching bases. Germline CDR1 reads MNHNY; CDR2 reads SVGAGI (reference sequence). V lost 6 bases and J lost 2, with 10 bases in between. The CDR3 extends over 13 amino acids. The CDR3 spells CASSRGVNYGYTF. As DNA, the CDR3 is TGTGCCAGCAGCCGGGGGGTGAACTATGGCTACACCTTC.

This clone was observed a handful of times. The genes are TRBV2 and TRBJ1-2; 7 bases are shared with TRBD1. Per the germline V gene, CDR1 is SNHLY and CDR2 is FYNNEI. There are 16 residues in the CDR3. V lost 4 bases to trimming and J lost 1 base; unmatched junction nucleotides: 9. The CDR3: CASSAEGAGNNYGYTF. CDR3 in DNA: TGTGCCAGCAGTGCCGAGGGGGCGGGTAATAACTATGGCTACACCTTC.

The chain uses TRBV4-2 and TRBJ1-6; TRBD1 is a possible D gene (5 bases). The CDR3 has 15 residues. The V and J ends lost 0 bases and 9 bases respectively, with 12 bases between them. Looked up from germline, CDR1 is LGHNA and CDR2 is YNFKEQ. CDR3 sequence reads: CASSQETGQVSPLHF. The CDR3 DNA follows: TGTGCCAGCAGCCAAGAAACAGGCCAGGTTTCACCCCTCCACTTT.

This CDR3 is CASSRTGRGQGVYEQYF. The CDR3, as DNA: TGTGCCAGCAGCCGTACGGGGAGAGGACAGGGGGTTTACGAGCAGTACTTC. The chain carries TRBV11-3 and TRBJ2-7; 10 bases are shared with TRBD1. The CDR3 is made up of 17 amino acids. V gave up 5 bases and J gave up 4 bases; unmatched junction bases: 14. From germline, CDR1 is SGHNT and CDR2 YENEEA.

V is TRBV6-5 and J is TRBJ1-5; TRBD1 agrees at 10 bases. The V and J ends lost 7 bases and 4 bases, in that order; junction bases with no gene match: 7. The CDR3 is 15 amino acids. Per germline, CDR1 MNHEY and CDR2 SVGAGI. The CDR3 DNA follows: TGTGCCAGCACGATGGGACAGGGGATGAATCAGCCCCAGCATTTT. Translated, it gives CASTMGQGMNQPQHF.

The chain has TRBV28 and TRBJ1-5; 8 nucleotides align to TRBD1. This CDR3 is built from 15 residues. In germline, CDR1 is MDHEN, CDR2 SYDVKM. The V and J ends lost 2 bases and 7 bases, in that order; junction bases with no gene match: 7. For the CDR3, the DNA is TGTGCCAGCAGTTTACCACAGGGGGGTCGGCAGCCCCAGCATTTT. Amino acid sequence: CASSLPQGGRQPQHF.

The chain has TRBV7-8 and TRBJ2-7; possibly TRBD1 for D (5 bases). The CDR3 is 15 residues long. In germline, CDR1 is SGHVS, CDR2 FQNEAQ. The V end was cut by 2 bases, the J end by 1 base, with 12 bases between. CDR3 DNA sequence: TGTGCCAGCAGCTTAAACAGGCTTTTTTCCTACGAGCAGTACTTC. The encoded protein is CASSLNRLFSYEQYF.

The chain employs TRBV9 and TRBJ2-5; no clear D gene. CDR1 and CDR2 from the germline V gene are SGDLS and YYNGEE. The CDR3 length is 12 residues. Trimming removed 3 bases from V and 12 bases from J, with 15 bases in between. Written as DNA, the CDR3 is TGTGCCAGCAGCGGGCGTCGTCGCCCTAAGTACTTC. Amino acid sequence: CASSGRRRPKYF.

This clone was detected only a few times. This sample includes further DNA sequences coding for the same CDR3. The chain recombines TRBV12-3 or TRBV12-4 with TRBJ2-7; tentatively, D is TRBD1 (6 bases). The ends were cut back, 5 bases at V and 4 bases at J, with 9 bases in the middle. The CDR3 totals 12 residues. CDR3 in amino acids: CASSTQGYEQYF. CDR3 nucleotides: TGTGCCAGCAGTACGCAGGGGTACGAGCAGTACTTC.

The V gene is TRBV6-4, the J gene TRBJ2-1, with 9 positions matching TRBD2. The CDR3 contains 15 residues. V was pared by 4 bases and J by 9 bases, with 10 bases of the junction left unmatched. Per the germline V gene, CDR1 is MRHNA and CDR2 is SNTAGT. The CDR3 nucleotides read TGTGCCAGCAGTGTGGCGGGGGGGTTCTCCGCTGAGCAGTTCTTC. Translating gives CASSVAGGFSAEQFF.

The rearrangement joins TRBV5-1 to TRBJ2-7; tentative D call: TRBD1 (5 bases). CDR3 length equals 15 residues. Germline assignment: CDR1 SGHRS and CDR2 YFSETQ. V was trimmed by 2 bases and J by 1 base, leaving 13 bases between them. CDR3 amino acids: CASSLGVSASYEQYF. DNA of the CDR3: TGCGCCAGCAGCTTAGGGGTTTCCGCGTCCTACGAGCAGTACTTC.

In its sample, this clone was seen once. This sequence joins TRBV11-3 and TRBJ1-1; 8 nucleotides match TRBD1. The ends lost 3 bases at V and 6 bases at J; junction bases unmatched: 6. CDR1 is SGHNT and CDR2 is YENEEA in the germline V gene. The CDR3 extends over 14 amino acids. CDR3 coding DNA: TGTGCCAGCAGCTTGACAGGGGCGAAAGCTGAAGCTTTCTTT. Residues: CASSLTGAKAEAFF.

Comment on this clone: The sample holds other DNA sequences that translate to the same CDR3. The V call is TRBV11-3, the J call TRBJ1-1; D gene ambiguous. The CDR3 spans 14 residues. Trimming removed 4 bases at V and 0 bases at J, with 9 bases between. Germline V gene data show CDR1 as SGHNT and CDR2 as YENEEA. The CDR3 region has the DNA TGTGCCAGCAGCTCCTCGGGAGTGAACACTGAAGCTTTCTTT. Its protein is CASSSSGVNTEAFF.